One sample yielded the 20 T cell receptor beta chains listed below, sequenced in a study of T cells and Merkel cell carcinoma outcomes. The method was immunoSEQ multiplex PCR; TCRdb's version includes in-frame clones alone and lacks a portion of them. The data hold some 9,400 clones, with about 85% observed a single time. Sequenced material: tumor tissue from Merkel cell carcinoma. The receptors come from a human donor with Merkel cell carcinoma.

V gene TRBV28 combines with J gene TRBJ1-2; 9 nucleotides match TRBD1. Unmatched junction bases numbered 3, after V lost 5 bases and J lost 2 bases. The CDR3 is made up of 14 amino acids. The germline V gene encodes CDR1 MDHEN and CDR2 SYDVKM. CDR3 sequence reads: CASSQGTGNYGYTF. In DNA form, the CDR3 reads TGTGCCAGCAGTCAAGGGACAGGGAACTATGGCTACACCTTC.

CDR3 protein: CASSQDGPGTNSPLHF. CDR3 coding DNA: TGCGCCAGCAGCCAAGATGGTCCAGGGACTAATTCACCCCTCCACTTT. The chain links TRBV4-1 to TRBJ1-6, with a tentative D call TRBD1 (5 bases). The germline CDR1 and CDR2 sequences are MGHRA and YSYEKL. This CDR3 contains 16 residues. Trimming stripped 0 bases from V and 6 bases from J, with 12 bases between.

The chain carries TRBV12-5 and TRBJ2-1; D uncertain. V lost 1 base, J lost 5 bases, and 6 bases lay in between. Germline CDR1 and CDR2: LGHNT and FRNRAP. This CDR3 is built from 13 residues. The CDR3 region has the DNA TGTGCTAGTGGTTTGGGCCGACACAATGAGCAGTTCTTC. Its translation is CASGLGRHNEQFF.

In the case of this clone: The DNA is omitted, as the CDR3 cannot be located on it reliably, and the CDR3 follows TCRdb's listing. V and J are TRBV5-1 and TRBJ2-5; TRBD1, the D gene given by the table, was not confirmed from the DNA. The CDR3 adds up to 18 amino acids, both ends counted. Germline V lookup: CDR1 SGHRS, CDR2 YFSETQ. This CDR3 reads CASSGLPGQAYFGETQYF.

This rearrangement joins TRBV5-1 to TRBJ1-6; 7 nucleotides match TRBD1. Per germline, CDR1 SGHRS and CDR2 YFSETQ. The CDR3 length is 16 residues. Trimming removed 0 bases from V and 8 bases from J; junction bases left unmatched: 8. The chain's CDR3 is CASSLAGSGGDSPLHF. Written as DNA, the CDR3 is TGCGCCAGCAGCTTGGCCGGGTCAGGGGGAGATTCACCCCTCCACTTT.

This rearrangement joins TRBV5-1 to TRBJ1-6, with D perhaps TRBD1 (5 bases). The CDR3 contains 14 residues. Germline CDR1 reads SGHRS; CDR2 reads YFSETQ. V was clipped by 1 base and J by 7 bases, with 9 bases between them. The CDR3 loop reads CASSLQGTNSPLHF. The CDR3 DNA reads TGCGCCAGCAGCTTGCAGGGAACCAATTCACCCCTCCACTTT. The full variable domain, completed using reference TRBV5-1 and TRBJ1-6, is KAGVTQTPRYLIKTRGQQVTLSCSPISGHRSVSWYQQTPGQGLQFLFEYFSETQRNKGNFPGRFSGRQFSNSRSEMNVSTLELGDSALYLCASSLQGTNSPLHFGNGTRLTVT.

This clone was seen once. The J gene is TRBJ2-7, the V gene TRBV5-4, with TRBD2 identical over 13 bases. Germline V gives CDR1 SGHNT, CDR2 YYREEE (reference sequence). This CDR3 is built from 15 residues. The V segment lost 4 bases and the J segment 3 bases; nucleotides outside the gene matches: 4. The CDR3 sequence is CASSVGLAGDYEQYF. CDR3 sequence (DNA): TGTGCCAGCAGCGTAGGACTAGCGGGGGACTACGAGCAGTACTTC.

The CDR3 protein is CASSLSAGLGYTF. CDR3 sequence (DNA): TGTGCCAGCAGCTTATCGGCGGGTCTAGGCTACACCTTC. The chain combines TRBV7-9 with TRBJ1-2; no clear D. Deletions cut 2 bases from V and 8 bases from J, with 12 bases between. This CDR3 has 13 amino acids. Germline V gives CDR1 SEHNR, CDR2 FQNEAQ (reference sequence).

The V gene is TRBV4-2, the J gene TRBJ1-4; D is unresolved. The CDR3 has 15 residues. The V end was cut by 2 bases, the J end by 4 bases, with 11 bases between. Germline CDR1 is LGHNA and CDR2 is YNFKEQ. CDR3: CASSQRAFDNEKLFF. Written as DNA, the CDR3 is TGTGCCAGCAGCCAAAGGGCCTTTGATAATGAAAAACTGTTTTTT.

The chain recombines TRBV4-1 with TRBJ2-4; TRBD1 matches at 9 bases. The CDR3 loop spans 17 amino acids. Germline CDR1 and CDR2: MGHRA and YSYEKL. J was trimmed by 3 bases and V by 1 base; bases with no gene match: 7. CDR3 sequence: CASSQGPGQGNKNIQYF. CDR3 in DNA: TGCGCCAGCAGCCAAGGCCCGGGACAGGGTAACAAAAACATTCAGTACTTC.

V is TRBV11-2 and J is TRBJ2-3; the D gene could be TRBD1 or TRBD2 (7 bases each). The CDR3 loop spans 13 amino acids. Germline values: CDR1 SGHAT, CDR2 FQNNGV. The germline V and J ends were trimmed by 5 bases and 6 bases, with 12 bases remaining between them. The CDR3 DNA reads TGTGCCAGCAGCCCCCAGGGGGGGGATACGCAGTATTTT. The encoded protein is CASSPQGGDTQYF.

V and J are TRBV2 and TRBJ2-1, with no clear D. This CDR3 has 15 residues. Trimming stripped 4 bases from V and 7 bases from J, with 17 bases between. CDR1 is SNHLY, CDR2 FYNNEI, per germline. CDR3 in amino acids: CASSGDTFVVNEQFF. The CDR3 coding sequence is TGTGCCAGCAGTGGCGACACGTTTGTCGTAAATGAGCAGTTCTTC.

J is TRBJ1-5 and V is TRBV6-1; perhaps TRBD1 as D (6 bases). CDR3 size: 15 residues. V was trimmed by 5 bases and J by 1 base, leaving 12 bases between them. From germline, CDR1 is MNHNS and CDR2 SASEGT. Here the CDR3 reads CASSRTVSSNQPQHF. The DNA of the CDR3 is TGTGCCAGCAGTAGGACAGTTAGCAGCAATCAGCCCCAGCATTTT.

The J gene is TRBJ2-7, the V gene TRBV2; D remains unclear. This CDR3 is 12 amino acids long. Germline CDR1 reads SNHLY; CDR2 reads FYNNEI. V dropped 1 base and J dropped 6 bases, with 7 bases sitting between them. CDR3 in DNA: TGTGCCAGCAGTGAAGGAGCTATCGAGCAGTACTTC. Its translation: CASSEGAIEQYF.

The chain links TRBV4-2 to TRBJ1-1; D gene ambiguous. Germline V gives CDR1 LGHNA, CDR2 YNFKEQ. V dropped 0 bases and J dropped 0 bases, with 8 bases sitting between them. This CDR3 is built from 15 residues. CDR3 sequence reads: CASSQERTVNTEAFF. CDR3 bases: TGTGCCAGCAGCCAAGAGAGGACGGTGAACACTGAAGCTTTCTTT.

The chain links TRBV5-1 to TRBJ2-5; D gene uncertain. Trimming took 4 bases from V and 1 from J, leaving 2 bases between them. CDR3 length: 11 residues. Germline lookup yields CDR1 SGHRS and CDR2 YFSETQ. The CDR3 sequence is CASSRQETQYF. CDR3 nucleotides: TGCGCCAGCAGCCGCCAAGAGACCCAGTACTTC.

V usage is TRBV28 and J usage is TRBJ2-1, with D perhaps matching TRBD1 (7 bases). The length of the CDR3 is 14 residues. Germline V gene sequence: CDR1 MDHEN, CDR2 SYDVKM. The V end lost 4 bases, the J end lost 2 bases, and 9 bases lay between the germline ends. The CDR3 DNA reads as TGTGCCAGCAGTTCCAGGGGGGCCTACAATGAGCAGTTCTTC. Its translation is CASSSRGAYNEQFF.

The chain carries TRBV29-1 and TRBJ1-1; D is undetermined. The V gene's germline CDR1 is SQVTM and CDR2 ANQGSEA. V lost 2 bases and J lost 1, with 8 bases in between. The CDR3 has 13 amino acids. CDR3 nucleotide sequence: TGCAGCGTTGAACACGGAGCGAACACTGAAGCTTTCTTT. This gives the protein CSVEHGANTEAFF.

This clone was seen only a few times. V is TRBV14 and J is TRBJ2-2; the D gene is possibly TRBD2 (6 bases). Germline V gene lookup returns CDR1 SGHDN and CDR2 FVKESK. There are 16 residues in the CDR3. V lost 3 bases and J lost 1, with 12 bases in between. CDR3 residues: CASSQFAGGNTGELFF. The CDR3, as DNA: TGTGCCAGCAGCCAGTTCGCCGGGGGGAACACCGGGGAGCTGTTTTTT.

This chain joins TRBV18 and TRBJ2-3; D is unclear. The germline V gene has CDR1 KGHSH and CDR2 LQKENI. The CDR3 is made up of 14 amino acids. The germline V and J ends were trimmed by 1 base and 5 bases, with 10 bases remaining between them. The DNA of the CDR3 is TGTGCCAGCTCACCACGGTACGTTGTAGATACGCAGTATTTT. It codes for CASSPRYVVDTQYF.